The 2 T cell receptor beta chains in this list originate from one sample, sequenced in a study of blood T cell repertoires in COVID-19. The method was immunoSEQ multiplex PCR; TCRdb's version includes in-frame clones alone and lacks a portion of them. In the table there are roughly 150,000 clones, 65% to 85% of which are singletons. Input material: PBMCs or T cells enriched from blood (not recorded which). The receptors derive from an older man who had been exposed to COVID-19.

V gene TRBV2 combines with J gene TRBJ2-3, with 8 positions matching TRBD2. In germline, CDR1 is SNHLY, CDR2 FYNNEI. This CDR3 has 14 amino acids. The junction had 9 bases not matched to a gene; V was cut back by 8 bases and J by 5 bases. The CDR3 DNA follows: TGTGCCAGCCGAGGGGGGAGCGGGGGAGATACGCAGTATTTT. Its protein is CASRGGSGGDTQYF.

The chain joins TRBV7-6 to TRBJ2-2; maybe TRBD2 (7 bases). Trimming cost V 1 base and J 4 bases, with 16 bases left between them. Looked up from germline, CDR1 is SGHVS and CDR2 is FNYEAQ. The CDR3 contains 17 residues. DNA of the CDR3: TGTGCCAGCAGCTTAGAGGCGGGGGCGCGTTCCACCGGGGAGCTGTTTTTT. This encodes CASSLEAGARSTGELFF.